The 15 T cell receptor beta chains below were found in one sample sequenced in a study of PD-1 blockade in classical Hodgkin lymphoma. TCRdb's copy holds only in-frame clones and misses some; the assay was immunoSEQ multiplex PCR. The sample includes fewer than 20,000 clones, roughly 84% of them seen just once. Each patient's relapse followed autologous stem cell transplantation, and brentuximab vedotin exposure varied. The sample here was peripheral blood mononuclear cells (PBMCs), taken before the second cycle of nivolumab. Receptor source: a human donor with classical Hodgkin lymphoma.

The chain joins TRBV4-2 to TRBJ2-3; 9 bases align to TRBD2. CDR1 and CDR2 from the germline V gene are LGHNA and YNFKEQ. This CDR3 has 14 amino acids. The J segment lost 6 bases and the V segment lost 0 bases, leaving 1 base of the junction unmatched. The CDR3, as DNA: TGTGCCAGCAGCCAAGATACTAGCGGGGATACGCAGTATTTT. Protein: CASSQDTSGDTQYF.

The chain couples TRBV4-1 to TRBJ1-2, with D maybe TRBD1 (5 bases). The CDR3 sequence is 13 residues long. Germline loops: CDR1 MGHRA, CDR2 YSYEKL. Trimming removed 5 bases from V and 4 bases from J, with 11 bases in between. The CDR3 region has the DNA TGCGCCAGCAGCGGTACAGGTCGCTATGGCTACACCTTC. The encoded protein is CASSGTGRYGYTF.

This chain connects TRBV30 to TRBJ2-3; 14 bases agree with TRBD2. CDR1 and CDR2 from the germline V gene are GTSNPN and SVGIG (reference sequence). Unmatched junction bases numbered 7, after V lost 1 base and J lost 1 base. The CDR3 runs to 18 residues. The CDR3 is CAWSGLAGGRGGTDTQYF. The DNA for the CDR3 is TGTGCCTGGAGTGGACTAGCGGGGGGGCGAGGGGGCACAGATACGCAGTATTTT.

The CDR3 bases are TGCGCCAGCAGCTTTGAACAGGGGGCGGGAGTAACCTACGAGCAGTACTTC. Protein product: CASSFEQGAGVTYEQYF. This chain joins TRBV5-1 and TRBJ2-7; TRBD1 matches 9 bases. The V gene end was trimmed by 2 bases and the J gene end by 2 bases; junction bases not matched to a gene: 11. This CDR3 spans 17 amino acids. Germline V gene lookup returns CDR1 SGHRS and CDR2 YFSETQ.

The chain carries TRBV7-9 and TRBJ1-1, with D unresolved. This CDR3 has 11 residues. V was pared by 5 bases and J by 4 bases, with 5 bases between. In germline, CDR1 is SEHNR, CDR2 FQNEAQ (reference sequence). The CDR3 bases are TGTGCCAGCAGCGTGGGCACTGAAGCTTTCTTT. As protein: CASSVGTEAFF. The full variable domain, with the rest looked up from reference TRBV7-9 and TRBJ1-1, is DTGVSQNPRHKITKRGQNVTFRCDPISEHNRLYWYRQTLGQGPEFLTYFQNEAQLEKSRLLSDRFSAERPKGSFSTLEIQRTEQGDSAMYLCASSVGTEAFFGQGTRLTVV.

As for this clone: Other DNA sequences in the same sample also yield this CDR3. This rearrangement joins TRBV30 to TRBJ2-7; TRBD2 aligns across 10 bases. The CDR3 loop spans 13 amino acids. Germline assignment: CDR1 GTSNPN and CDR2 SVGIG (reference sequence). Germline trimming cut 2 bases from V and 3 bases from J; bases unmatched to any gene: 1. The DNA for the CDR3 is TGTGCCTGGAGTACTAGCGGGAACTACGAGCAGTACTTC. The encoded protein is CAWSTSGNYEQYF.

This chain joins TRBV9 and TRBJ2-3, with D maybe TRBD1 (6 bases). Germline-derived CDR1 and CDR2 are SGDLS and YYNGEE. The CDR3 runs 15 residues. Trimming pared 1 base from V and 0 bases from J, leaving 9 bases between. The DNA of the CDR3 is TGTGCCAGCAGCGTAAGGGGGTTGAGCACAGATACGCAGTATTTT. Translating it yields CASSVRGLSTDTQYF.

This chain joins TRBV5-1 and TRBJ2-1; possible D gene TRBD1, 5 bases. Trimming pared 2 bases from V and 4 bases from J, leaving 10 bases between. The CDR3 totals 14 residues. Germline V CDR1 and CDR2: SGHRS, YFSETQ. CDR3 sequence (DNA): TGCGCCAGCAGCTTTGGACAACTATACAATGAGCAGTTCTTC. Its protein product is CASSFGQLYNEQFF.

V usage is TRBV6-6 and J usage is TRBJ1-5; D perhaps matches TRBD1 (5 bases). Trimming stripped 0 bases from V and 5 bases from J, with 8 bases between. The CDR3 has 14 amino acids. Germline values: CDR1 MNHNY, CDR2 SVGAGI (reference sequence). CDR3 residues: CASSYSARDQPQHF. For the CDR3, the DNA is TGTGCCAGCAGTTACTCGGCCAGGGATCAGCCCCAGCATTTT.

The chain recombines TRBV2 with TRBJ2-3, with 11 positions matching TRBD2. The V and J ends lost 7 bases and 1 base, in that order; junction bases with no gene match: 4. The V gene's germline CDR1 is SNHLY and CDR2 FYNNEI. This CDR3 is 15 amino acids long. CDR3 sequence reads: CASIPGLAGTDTQYF. In DNA, the CDR3 is TGTGCCAGCATTCCGGGACTAGCGGGCACAGATACGCAGTATTTT. Full variable domain (outside the CDR3, taken from reference TRBV2 and TRBJ2-3): EPEVTQTPSHQVTQMGQEVILRCVPISNHLYFYWYRQILGQKVEFLVSFYNNEISEKSEIFDDQFSVERPDGSNFTLKIRSTKLEDSAMYFCASIPGLAGTDTQYFGPGTRLTVL.

The rearrangement joins TRBV7-9 to TRBJ1-1; possible D gene TRBD1, 5 bases. The germline CDR1 and CDR2 sequences are SEHNR and FQNEAQ (reference sequence). The CDR3 spans 15 residues. V lost 1 base and J lost 0, with 9 bases in between. The chain's CDR3 is CASSLDQGVNTEAFF. For the CDR3, the DNA is TGTGCCAGCAGCTTAGATCAGGGCGTGAACACTGAAGCTTTCTTT.

The chain joins TRBV30 to TRBJ2-1; no firm D call. The CDR3 length is 14 residues. The germline V gene encodes CDR1 GTSNPN and CDR2 SVGIG (reference sequence). Trimming shortened V by 7 bases and J by 0 bases, and 13 bases separated the two germline ends. The CDR3 loop reads CALTQRFSYNEQFF. The DNA of the CDR3 is TGTGCCTTGACACAGAGATTCTCCTACAATGAGCAGTTCTTC.

A few counts support this clone. The gene calls are TRBV5-4 and TRBJ2-7; D is undetermined. The CDR3 is made up of 13 amino acids. Per germline, CDR1 SGHNT and CDR2 YYREEE (reference sequence). V gave up 0 bases and J gave up 6 bases, with 10 bases separating them. The CDR3 protein is CASSLANGPEQYF. The CDR3 coding sequence is TGTGCCAGCAGCTTGGCCAATGGACCCGAGCAGTACTTC. Variable domain in full (rest from reference TRBV5-4 and TRBJ2-7): ETGVTQSPTHLIKTRGQQVTLRCSSQSGHNTVSWYQQALGQGPQFIFQYYREEENGRGNFPPRFSGLQFPNYSSELNVNALELDDSALYLCASSLANGPEQYFGPGTRLTVT.

The chain links TRBV11-3 to TRBJ1-1; D is unclear. This CDR3 comprises 15 residues. The V gene's germline CDR1 is SGHNT and CDR2 YENEEA. Trimming pared 1 base from V and 1 base from J, leaving 10 bases between. Here the CDR3 DNA reads TGTGCCAGCAGCTTAGGGAGTGGTGGGAACACTGAAGCTTTCTTT. As protein: CASSLGSGGNTEAFF.

The J gene is TRBJ1-2, the V gene TRBV5-1, with D unresolved. Looked up from germline, CDR1 is SGHRS and CDR2 is YFSETQ. V dropped 0 bases and J dropped 3 bases, with 21 bases sitting between them. The CDR3 is 18 residues long. As DNA, the CDR3 is TGCGCCAGCAGCTTGGCTGGCACCCTTTCAACCACATACTATGGCTACACCTTC. It translates to CASSLAGTLSTTYYGYTF.